The next 12 T cell receptor beta chains were all read from a single sample in a study of T cell changes during pregnancy in multiple sclerosis. Assay: immunoSEQ multiplex PCR; the TCRdb copy retains only in-frame clones and omits some. This table has approximately 57,000 clones, 75% to 95% appearing once. This specimen was peripheral blood, taken after pregnancy. Receptors were obtained from a female donor in good health, enrolled as a control in a pregnancy study.

The chain carries TRBV28 and TRBJ1-5; unclear D gene. Trimming cost V 1 base and J 1 base, with 11 bases left between them. Germline CDR1 reads MDHEN; CDR2 reads SYDVKM. The CDR3 loop spans 16 amino acids. The CDR3 sequence: CASSLLASISNQPQHF. CDR3 DNA: TGTGCCAGCAGTTTATTGGCAAGTATCAGCAATCAGCCCCAGCATTTT.

The chain is built from TRBV6-1 and TRBJ1-4; the D is unclear. Germline V lookup: CDR1 MNHNS, CDR2 SASEGT. The germline V and J ends were trimmed by 7 bases and 7 bases, with 13 bases remaining between them. The CDR3 totals 13 residues. The CDR3 nucleotides are TGTGCCAGCACCCCGTGGCCTTTTGAAAAACTGTTTTTT. Translating gives CASTPWPFEKLFF.

V is TRBV4-2 and J is TRBJ2-7; 10 bases map to TRBD2. Unmatched junction bases numbered 14, after V lost 0 bases and J lost 0 bases. This CDR3 has 20 residues. CDR1 and CDR2 from the germline V gene are LGHNA and YNFKEQ. The CDR3: CASSQDITASGGPISYEQYF. The CDR3 DNA reads as TGTGCCAGCAGCCAAGATATTACGGCTAGCGGGGGCCCGATCTCCTACGAGCAGTACTTC.

V and J are TRBV7-6 and TRBJ2-1; possibly TRBD1 for D (6 bases). The V end lost 4 bases, the J end lost 7 bases, and 17 bases lay between the germline ends. Looked up from germline, CDR1 is SGHVS and CDR2 is FNYEAQ. This CDR3 is built from 15 residues. The CDR3 bases are TGTGCCAGCAGCTCCCACAGGGAGCGCGGGAATGAGCAGTTCTTC. Translated: CASSSHRERGNEQFF.

The chain carries TRBV27 and TRBJ1-1; D uncertain. The V gene's germline CDR1 is MNHEY and CDR2 SMNVEV (reference sequence). Trimming stripped 3 bases from V and 3 bases from J, with 8 bases between. The CDR3 sequence is 13 residues long. Here the CDR3 reads CASSLEEHTEAFF. DNA of the CDR3: TGTGCCAGCAGTTTGGAGGAGCACACTGAAGCTTTCTTT.

In nucleotides, the CDR3 is TGCGCCAGCAGCCCCGGGGGGGGTGAAGAGACCCAGTACTTC. It yields the protein CASSPGGGEETQYF. This chain uses TRBV4-3 with TRBJ2-5; 8 positions match TRBD2. Per the germline V gene, CDR1 is LGHNA and CDR2 is YSLEER. The V segment lost 4 bases and the J segment 3 bases; nucleotides outside the gene matches: 4. The CDR3 spans 14 residues.

This chain uses TRBV19 with TRBJ1-2; D is perhaps TRBD1 (6 bases). This CDR3 has 14 amino acids. Germline V gives CDR1 LNHDA, CDR2 SQIVND (reference sequence). Between the trimmed V and J ends, which lost 3 bases and 0 bases, there was a span of 8 bases. DNA for the CDR3: TGTGCCAGTAGTATGGGGACATCTAACTATGGCTACACCTTC. Translated, it gives CASSMGTSNYGYTF.

This CDR3 reads CASSRQDTDYGYTF. In DNA form, the CDR3 reads TGTGCCAGCAGCAGACAGGACACGGATTATGGCTACACCTTC. The chain carries TRBV7-9 and TRBJ1-2; perhaps TRBD1 as D (6 bases). V lost 5 bases and J lost 5, with 15 bases in between. CDR1 and CDR2 from the germline V gene are SEHNR and FQNEAQ (reference sequence). CDR3 size: 14 residues.

The chain has TRBV5-6 and TRBJ2-7, with D possibly matching TRBD1 (6 bases). Trimming removed 1 base from V and 7 bases from J, with 15 bases in between. Germline V gene sequence: CDR1 SGHDT, CDR2 YYEEEE. The CDR3 is 14 residues long. The CDR3 DNA reads as TGTGCCAGCAGCTTGCCAGGGGTAATGGATGAGCAGTACTTC. Amino acids: CASSLPGVMDEQYF.

CDR3 sequence reads: CASGFPSGQFSNQPQHF. The CDR3 nucleotides read TGTGCTAGTGGTTTCCCGAGTGGGCAGTTCAGCAATCAGCCCCAGCATTTT. This sequence joins TRBV12-5 and TRBJ1-5; no firm D call. The CDR3 is 17 amino acids. Germline V lookup: CDR1 LGHNT, CDR2 FRNRAP. V was shortened by 3 bases and J by 1 base, with 16 bases between the two germline ends.

J is TRBJ2-7 and V is TRBV4-2, with 7 bases matching TRBD1. The CDR3 runs 16 residues. The J segment lost 3 bases and the V segment lost 2 bases, leaving 10 bases of the junction unmatched. Germline assignment: CDR1 LGHNA and CDR2 YNFKEQ. The CDR3 sequence is CASSQPRGQLIYEQYF. The DNA of the CDR3 is TGTGCCAGCAGCCAACCCCGGGGACAGCTAATCTACGAGCAGTACTTC.

The chain combines TRBV18 with TRBJ2-5; 8 bases line up with TRBD1. Trimming at V came to 3 bases and at J to 4 bases, leaving 1 base not matched to a gene. The germline gives CDR1 KGHSH, CDR2 LQKENI. This CDR3 is 13 amino acids long. Written as DNA, the CDR3 is TGTGCCAGCTCACCGGACAGGGCAGAGACCCAGTACTTC. As protein: CASSPDRAETQYF.